This T cell receptor (beta chain) was recorded in a study of blood T cell repertoires in COVID-19. This clone was observed a handful of times. Using immunoSEQ multiplex PCR, the repertoire was profiled, and TCRdb retains in-frame clones only, with some absent. The repertoire holds under 250,000 clones, with approximately 84% as singletons. V lost 0 bases and J 5 bases, leaving 5 bases between the germline ends. The CDR3 has 14 residues. Per the germline V gene, CDR1 is SGHAT and CDR2 is FQNNGV. The TCR originated in a man aged 55 to 69 who had recovered from COVID-19. The genes are TRBV11-2 and TRBJ1-6; the D is unclear. The sample taken for sequencing was PBMCs or T cells enriched from blood (not recorded which). The DNA for the CDR3 is TGTGCCAGCAGCTTAGATCAGAATAATTCACCCCTCCACTTT. Amino acid sequence: CASSLDQNNSPLHF.